The rows below give T cell receptor beta chains drawn from one sample of a study of shared clonotypes between healthy human individuals. Produced via immunoSEQ multiplex PCR; TCRdb's table is partial and in-frame only. Among about 600,000 clones listed, 95% to 98% were seen once. The sequenced sample was naive CD8+ T cells sorted from blood. The receptors shown here come from a man aged 25-45 years in good health. The CDR3 runs from the conserved cysteine through the conserved F or W. The D gene is left open where the match is weak. Clone size is given for some rows only: seen once, a few or many times, or a class if the clone is expanded.

J gene	D gene	clone size	V gene	CDR3 DNA	CDR3 protein
TRBJ2-1	TRBD2	once	TRBV27	TGTGCCAGCAGCCCGAAGGGGACTAGCACGTGGTATGAGCAGTTCTTC	CASSPKGTSTWYEQFF
TRBJ2-5	TRBD1	-	TRBV29-1	TGCAGCGTTGTACCGACAGGGAGAGGATTAGAGACCCAGTACTTC	CSVVPTGRGLETQYF
TRBJ1-1	-	few	TRBV6-5	TGTGCCAGCAGCCCGCAATCCGGGGCTGAAGCTTTCTTT	CASSPQSGAEAFF
TRBJ2-7	TRBD1	-	TRBV7-9	TGTGCCAGCAGCTCGAAGACAGGGGCCGGCTCCTACGAGCAGTACTTC	CASSSKTGAGSYEQYF
TRBJ2-7	-	-	TRBV4-1	TGCGCCAGCAGCCAAGAACAGTCGACTAGTCTGTACGAGCAGTACTTC	CASSQEQSTSLYEQYF
TRBJ2-1	-	-	TRBV4-1	TGCGCCAGCAGCCAAGAGGTAGGGGGATGGAATGAGCAGTTCTTC	CASSQEVGGWNEQFF
TRBJ2-3	TRBD2	-	TRBV5-6	TGTGCCAGCAGCCTTCACCCGGGACTAGCGGGAGGCGGCACAGATACGCAGTATTTT	CASSLHPGLAGGGTDTQYF
TRBJ2-7	-	-	TRBV7-9	TGTGCCAGCAGCTCTCCCGTTCTGACAGATTTCTACGAGCAGTACTTC	CASSSPVLTDFYEQYF
TRBJ2-7	-	once	TRBV10-3	TGTGCCATCAGGCCGGCCACAGAGAAGGCCGAGCAGTACTTC	CAIRPATEKAEQYF
TRBJ2-3	-	-	TRBV7-6	TGTGCCAGCAGCGGGATTGGGGACAACACAGATACGCAGTATTTT	CASSGIGDNTDTQYF
TRBJ2-1	-	-	TRBV6-6	TGTGCCACCAAACCCACGAGTTATGAGCAGTTCTTC	CATKPTSYEQFF
TRBJ2-7	-	-	TRBV15	TGTGCCACCCAGGTCGGGTACGAGCAGTACTTC	CATQVGYEQYF
TRBJ1-2	-	-	TRBV7-9	TGTGCCAGCGATTCCGGGACATCGGAGGGGACCTTC	CASDSGTSEGTF
TRBJ2-7	-	once	TRBV5-1	TGCGCCAGCAGCTTGAGTGGCTACGAGCAGTACTTC	CASSLSGYEQYF
TRBJ2-1	-	-	TRBV7-2	TGTGCCAGCAGCTCGAGCCCATATGGCTATGAGCAGTTCTTC	CASSSSPYGYEQFF
TRBJ1-2	TRBD1	-	TRBV29-1	TGCAGCGTTGAAGATCAGGGACAGGGTGACTATGGCTACACCTTC	CSVEDQGQGDYGYTF
TRBJ2-1	TRBD2	once	TRBV5-1	TGCGCCAGCGCCGGGACTAGCGGTTACAATGAGCAGTTCTTC	CASAGTSGYNEQFF
TRBJ1-1	-	-	TRBV15	TGTGCCACCAGCAGAGATCGAGCAACGAACACTGAAGCTTTCTTT	CATSRDRATNTEAFF
TRBJ1-1	-	-	TRBV27	TGTGCCAGCGGGGTTTGGAACACTGAAGCTTTCTTT	CASGVWNTEAFF
TRBJ2-1	-	-	TRBV11-3	TGTGCCAGCAGCTTAGGAGGGATCTACAATGAGCAGTTCTTC	CASSLGGIYNEQFF
TRBJ2-3	TRBD2	-	TRBV19	TGTGCCAGTAGTCTAGCGGGCGACACAGATACGCAGTATTTT	CASSLAGDTDTQYF
TRBJ2-2	-	-	TRBV7-6	TGTGCCAGCAGCTACTCGAGGGCCGGGGAGCTGTTTTTT	CASSYSRAGELFF
TRBJ2-7	TRBD1	-	TRBV10-3	TGTGCCATCAGTCGGACAGGGGGCGCGGACGAGCAGTACTTC	CAISRTGGADEQYF
TRBJ2-5	-	-	TRBV21-1	TGTGCCAGCCAAAAAAAAGGGATCCAGAACCAAGAGACCCAGTACTTC	CASQKKGIQNQETQYF
TRBJ2-1	TRBD2	once	TRBV5-4	TGTGCCAGCAGCGTTCGCGCGGGAGCGGCTTCCTACAATGAGCAGTTCTTC	CASSVRAGAASYNEQFF
TRBJ2-7	TRBD2	-	TRBV7-9	TGTGCCAGCAGCTTTCCTCCGGGACTACTGCAGGAGCAGTACTTC	CASSFPPGLLQEQYF
TRBJ2-7	TRBD1	-	TRBV11-2	TGTGCCAGCAGCTCTCGGACAGGGGGCCACGAGCAGTACTTC	CASSSRTGGHEQYF
TRBJ2-3	TRBD2	-	TRBV27	TGTGCCAGCAGAGAGGGGGCGGGAGGGCTGGCAGATACGCAGTATTTT	CASREGAGGLADTQYF
TRBJ2-5	TRBD1	-	TRBV7-8	TGTGCCAGCAGTCCCCGTGGACAGGGTTATTTGGAGACCCAGTACTTC	CASSPRGQGYLETQYF
TRBJ1-2	TRBD1	-	TRBV6-1	TGTGCCAGCAGCTATAGGACAGGGGCCGATGGCTACACCTTC	CASSYRTGADGYTF
TRBJ2-3	-	-	TRBV9	TGTGCCAGCAGTAATATCGGAGGTCTAGATACGCAGTATTTT	CASSNIGGLDTQYF
TRBJ1-1	TRBD1	once	TRBV7-9	TGTGCCAGCGAAATAGGGGGCAAGTACACTGAAGCTTTCTTT	CASEIGGKYTEAFF
TRBJ2-7	-	-	TRBV7-9	TGTGCCAGCAGCAATCCTAGTAGCCACGAGCAGTACTTC	CASSNPSSHEQYF
TRBJ2-7	TRBD1	-	TRBV7-3	TGTGCCAGCAGATCCGGGACAGGAGTCCTCTACGAGCAGTACTTC	CASRSGTGVLYEQYF
TRBJ2-1	TRBD2	once	TRBV27	TGTGCCAGCAGGGTCGGACTAGCGGAAGTCAATGAGCAGTTCTTC	CASRVGLAEVNEQFF
TRBJ2-3	TRBD1	-	TRBV9	TGTGCCAGCCGGGACAGGCGTACAGATACGCAGTATTTT	CASRDRRTDTQYF
TRBJ2-7	-	-	TRBV27	TGTGCCAGCAGTTTAGGCAGCACCTACGAGCAGTACTTC	CASSLGSTYEQYF
TRBJ2-7	-	once	TRBV29-1	TGCAGCGTTACCTCGGGAGTTCGTTCCTACGAGCAGTACTTC	CSVTSGVRSYEQYF
TRBJ2-1	TRBD2	-	TRBV14	TGTGCCAGCAGCCAAGGGACTAGCGGCCTCTTTGATGAGCAGTTCTTC	CASSQGTSGLFDEQFF
TRBJ2-6	TRBD1	-	TRBV7-6	TGTGCCAGCCGGGGTCGGACAGGGAGCTCTGGGGCCAACGTCCTGACTTTC	CASRGRTGSSGANVLTF
TRBJ2-3	TRBD2	-	TRBV7-2	TGTGCCAGCAGCTTAGTGCTGGCTAGCGGGAGTGGGCCGGATACGCAGTATTTT	CASSLVLASGSGPDTQYF
TRBJ2-4	-	-	TRBV27	TGTGCCAGCAGTTTATCGAGAGTAGACATTCAGTACTTC	CASSLSRVDIQYF
TRBJ2-3	TRBD2	once	TRBV25-1	TGTGCCAGCAGCGATAAGCGGGAGGCCTTGTCTGATACGCAGTATTTT	CASSDKREALSDTQYF
TRBJ2-7	-	-	TRBV27	TGTGCCAGCAGTACCCCGGGACGCGCCTCCTACGAGCAGTACTTC	CASSTPGRASYEQYF
TRBJ2-7	-	-	TRBV7-9	TGTGCCAGCAGCTTTCCGGGACTGCCCTCCTACGAGCAGTACTTC	CASSFPGLPSYEQYF
TRBJ2-6	-	-	TRBV9	TGTGCCAGCAGCGGGAGTTCTTCCGGGGCCAACGTCCTGACTTTC	CASSGSSSGANVLTF
TRBJ2-1	TRBD2	-	TRBV14	TGTGCCAGCAGCCTCGGGACTAGCGGACCCTACAATGAGCAGTTCTTC	CASSLGTSGPYNEQFF
TRBJ1-5	-	-	TRBV27	TGTGCCAGCAGTCTAGGGACAAGGCCATCGAATCAGCCCCAGCATTTT	CASSLGTRPSNQPQHF
TRBJ2-7	-	-	TRBV20-1	TGCAGTGCTTCTGCCGAGATCGAGCAGTACTTC	CSASAEIEQYF
TRBJ2-7	-	-	TRBV28	TGTGCCAGCAGCCTGGGCTACGAGCAGTACTTC	CASSLGYEQYF
TRBJ2-7	TRBD1	-	TRBV28	TGTGCCAGCAGTCCTGATGAGATGACAGGGGGAAGGTCCTACGAGCAGTACTTC	CASSPDEMTGGRSYEQYF
TRBJ2-7	TRBD2	-	TRBV5-1	TGCGCCAGCAGCTTGGCCGCTAGCGGGAGTTACGAGCAGTACTTC	CASSLAASGSYEQYF
TRBJ2-7	TRBD1	-	TRBV27	TGTGCCAGCAGTCCAACTCCGGACAGGGAGGTCAACGAGCAGTACTTC	CASSPTPDREVNEQYF